This T cell receptor beta chain was documented in a study of regulatory T cells in long-lasting Graves disease (dated by TCRdb to the early 2020s). Looking at the study overall: Persistent Graves' disease meant more than 5 years of antithyroid drug treatment with TSH receptor autoantibodies that stayed positive. The study took place in China and was registered as a clinical trial. A total of about 33 samples underwent TCR sequencing, from roughly 13 patients with persistent Graves' disease and some 20 patients with newly diagnosed Graves' disease. This study used TCR sequencing and RNA sequencing of peripheral blood to compare persistent Graves' disease patients against newly diagnosed Graves' disease patients. In the clinical cohort, patients with persistent Graves' disease had used antithyroid drugs for an average of around ten years. The paper's findings and limits, for the study overall: The study examined only peripheral blood because the primary lesion, thyroid tissue, could not be accessed. Compared with newly diagnosed patients, patients with persistent Graves' disease had lower TCR Shannon entropy and fewer highly expanded clones, which suggests clonal expansion. TRBV28, TRBJ1-2 and TRBJ2-5 were preferentially used in persistent disease, while TRBV20-1 and TRBJ2-1 were favored in newly diagnosed disease. Sequencing and analysis were restricted to the TCR beta chain. More public clonotypes were shared among persistent patients (approximately 3,000) than among newly diagnosed patients (966). The authors noted that the small sample size was a limitation that may lower accuracy.

Library generation was performed with multiplex PCR. The run used an Illumina HiSeq 4000. CDR3 regions were amplified by Arm-PCR with iRepertoire HTBI primers to construct TCR beta libraries. PCR products were gel purified before sequencing. For the original study's pipeline: Across samples, about 64 TRBV and approximately 15 TRBJ segments were identified and used for gene usage analysis of CDR3 amino acid clonotypes. COPE and FqMerger were used to merge the filtered high-quality paired reads into contigs. BLAST was used to align contigs to the IMGT TRBV, TRBD and TRBJ reference genes, and CDR3 was defined following IMGT. Any clonotype with a frequency above 0.1% was classified as a highly expanded clone. Shannon entropy served as the measure of repertoire diversity, while the Gini coefficient captured V-J evenness. Public clonotypes were defined as clonotypes shared by more than one individual. In TCRdb, the public reads were trimmed at Q25 with fastp and aligned with MiXCR, with productive beta chains retained. Identical CDR3 protein sequences are pooled into one entry, listed with their most common genes and DNA. These V and J calls originate from TCRdb's pipeline instead of the authors' own analysis. The sample table shows under 500,000 distinct CDR3 sequences, and less than 25% are seen once. The ten most abundant clones make up less than 25% of the sample.

In light of the paper, this sample's time point label describes: persistent/refractory GD, antithyroid drugs over 5 years with positive TRAb. For both TCR sequencing and RNA sequencing, RNA was extracted from PBMCs in TRIzol. The diagnosis of Graves' disease was made according to American Thyroid Association guidelines. Patients were recruited from an endocrinology department in Xi'an, China. From each patient, roughly 9 milliliters of peripheral blood was collected into an EDTA anticoagulant tube. PBMCs were isolated by Ficoll Paque Plus density gradient separation without further T cell sorting. An Agilent 2100 Bioanalyzer and agarose gel were used to check RNA quality, while a NanoDrop 2000 measured RNA concentration. The germline V gene specifies SNHLY as CDR1 and FYNNEI as CDR2. Its CDR3 holds 12 amino acids, cysteine through phenylalanine. The read is trimmed to its CDR3 DNA, 36 bases read in frame from base 1.

Comments on this clonotype: There is no known antigen for this receptor. With a much larger clone just one base away, this may be a read error.

The chain uses TRBV2 and TRBJ1-1; a tentative D call is TRBD1 (6 bases match). This receptor was identified in a female donor with Graves disease. Sequenced here: peripheral blood mononuclear cells (PBMCs), sampled when the disease was refractory, from a patient treated with antithyroid drugs. The DNA sequence is as follows: TGTGCCAGCAGGCAGAGGAACAGGGAAGCTTCCTTT. Its protein product is CASRQRNREASF.